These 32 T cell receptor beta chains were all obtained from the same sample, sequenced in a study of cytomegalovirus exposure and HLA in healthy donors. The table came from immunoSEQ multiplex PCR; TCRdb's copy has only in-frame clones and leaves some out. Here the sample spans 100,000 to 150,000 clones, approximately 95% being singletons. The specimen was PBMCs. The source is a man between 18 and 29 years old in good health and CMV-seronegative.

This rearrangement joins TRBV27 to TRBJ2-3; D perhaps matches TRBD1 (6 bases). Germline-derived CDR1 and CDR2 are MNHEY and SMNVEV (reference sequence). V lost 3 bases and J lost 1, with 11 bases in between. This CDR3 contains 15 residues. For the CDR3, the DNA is TGTGCCAGCAGTTTCCTAGGGGGAGGCACAGATACGCAGTATTTT. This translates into CASSFLGGGTDTQYF.

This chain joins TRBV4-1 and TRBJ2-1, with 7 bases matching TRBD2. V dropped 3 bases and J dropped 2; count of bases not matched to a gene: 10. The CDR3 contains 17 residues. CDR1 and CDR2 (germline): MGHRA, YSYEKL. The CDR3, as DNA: TGCGCCAGCAGCCACCCTCGGAACGGGGGGACCTACAATGAGCAGTTCTTC. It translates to CASSHPRNGGTYNEQFF.

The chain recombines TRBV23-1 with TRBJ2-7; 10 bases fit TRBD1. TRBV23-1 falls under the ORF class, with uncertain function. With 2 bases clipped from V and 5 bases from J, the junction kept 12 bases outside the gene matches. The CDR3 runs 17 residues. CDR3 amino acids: CASSQDQAGQGSHEQYF. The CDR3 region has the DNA TGCGCCAGCAGTCAAGACCAGGCGGGACAGGGGTCCCACGAGCAGTACTTC.

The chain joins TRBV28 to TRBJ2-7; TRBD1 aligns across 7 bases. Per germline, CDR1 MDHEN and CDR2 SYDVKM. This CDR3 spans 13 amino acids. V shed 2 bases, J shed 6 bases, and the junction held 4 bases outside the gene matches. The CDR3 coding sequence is TGTGCCAGCAGTTTAAAGGCAGGGGGCGAGCAGTACTTC. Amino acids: CASSLKAGGEQYF.

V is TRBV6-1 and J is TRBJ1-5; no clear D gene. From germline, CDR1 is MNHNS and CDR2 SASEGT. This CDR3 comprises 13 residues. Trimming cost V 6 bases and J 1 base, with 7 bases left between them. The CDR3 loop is CASREGSNQPQHF. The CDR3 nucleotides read TGTGCCAGCAGGGAGGGAAGCAATCAGCCCCAGCATTTT.

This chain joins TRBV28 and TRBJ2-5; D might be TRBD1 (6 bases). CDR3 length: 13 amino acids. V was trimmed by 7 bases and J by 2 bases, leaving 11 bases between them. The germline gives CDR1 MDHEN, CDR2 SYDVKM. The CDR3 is CASTLDSQETQYF. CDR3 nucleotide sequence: TGTGCCAGCACCCTGGACAGTCAAGAGACCCAGTACTTC.

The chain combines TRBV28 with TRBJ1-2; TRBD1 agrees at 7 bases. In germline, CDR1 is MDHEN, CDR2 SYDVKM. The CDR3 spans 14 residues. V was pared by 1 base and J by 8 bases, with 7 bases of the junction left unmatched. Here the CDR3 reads CASSLSDRAGGYTF. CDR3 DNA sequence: TGTGCCAGCAGTTTATCCGACAGGGCTGGGGGCTACACCTTC.

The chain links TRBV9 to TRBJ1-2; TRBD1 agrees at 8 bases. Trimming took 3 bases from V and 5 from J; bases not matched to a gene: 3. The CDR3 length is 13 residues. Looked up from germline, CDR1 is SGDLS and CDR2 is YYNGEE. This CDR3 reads CASSAGTGYGYTF. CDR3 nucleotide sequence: TGTGCCAGCAGCGCCGGGACAGGTTATGGCTACACCTTC.

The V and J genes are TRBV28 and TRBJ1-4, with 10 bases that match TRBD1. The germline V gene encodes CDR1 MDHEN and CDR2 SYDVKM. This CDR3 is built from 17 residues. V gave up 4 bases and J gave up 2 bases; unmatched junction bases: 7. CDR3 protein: CASSYQTGGVTNEKLFF. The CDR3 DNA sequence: TGTGCCAGCAGTTATCAGACAGGGGGCGTGACTAATGAAAAACTGTTTTTT. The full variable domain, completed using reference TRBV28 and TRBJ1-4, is DVKVTQSSRYLVKRTGEKVFLECVQDMDHENMFWYRQDPGLGLRLIYFSYDVKMKEKGDIPEGYSVSREKKERFSLILESASTNQTSMYLCASSYQTGGVTNEKLFFGSGTQLSVL.

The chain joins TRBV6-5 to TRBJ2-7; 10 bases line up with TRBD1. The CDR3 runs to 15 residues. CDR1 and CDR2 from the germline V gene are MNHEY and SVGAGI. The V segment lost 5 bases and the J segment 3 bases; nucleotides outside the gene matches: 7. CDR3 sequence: CASSRQGQGIYEQYF. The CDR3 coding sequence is TGTGCCAGCAGTCGGCAGGGACAGGGGATCTACGAGCAGTACTTC.

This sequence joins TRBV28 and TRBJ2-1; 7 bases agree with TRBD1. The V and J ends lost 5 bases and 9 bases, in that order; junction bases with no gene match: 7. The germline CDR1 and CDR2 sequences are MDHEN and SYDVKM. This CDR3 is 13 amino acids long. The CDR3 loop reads CASSLTGVSEQFF. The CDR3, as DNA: TGTGCCAGCAGTCTAACAGGGGTCAGTGAGCAGTTCTTC.

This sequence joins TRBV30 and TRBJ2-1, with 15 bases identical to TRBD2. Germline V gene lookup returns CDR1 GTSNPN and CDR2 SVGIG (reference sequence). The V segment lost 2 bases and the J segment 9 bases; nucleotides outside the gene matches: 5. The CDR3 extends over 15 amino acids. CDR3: CAWSKGLAGGLEQFF. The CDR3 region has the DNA TGTGCCTGGAGTAAGGGACTAGCGGGGGGCCTTGAGCAGTTCTTC.

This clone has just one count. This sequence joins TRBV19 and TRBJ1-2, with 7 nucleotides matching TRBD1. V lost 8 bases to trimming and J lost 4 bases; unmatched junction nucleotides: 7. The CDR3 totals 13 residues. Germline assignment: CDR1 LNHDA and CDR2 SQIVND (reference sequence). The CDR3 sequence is CASLRRDSYGYTF. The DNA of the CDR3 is TGTGCCAGTCTCAGGAGGGACAGCTATGGCTACACCTTC.

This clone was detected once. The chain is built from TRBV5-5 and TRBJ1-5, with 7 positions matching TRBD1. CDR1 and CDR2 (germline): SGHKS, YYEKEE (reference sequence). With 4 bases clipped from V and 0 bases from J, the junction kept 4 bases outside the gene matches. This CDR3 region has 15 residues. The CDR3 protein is CASSRGQDSNQPQHF. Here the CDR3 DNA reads TGTGCCAGCAGCAGAGGACAGGATAGCAATCAGCCCCAGCATTTT.

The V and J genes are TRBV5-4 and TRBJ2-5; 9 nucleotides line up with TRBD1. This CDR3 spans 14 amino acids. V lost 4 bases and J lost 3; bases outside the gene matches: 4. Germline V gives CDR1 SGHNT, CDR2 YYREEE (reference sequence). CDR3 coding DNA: TGTGCCAGCAGCAGCACAGGGGGCGAAGAGACCCAGTACTTC. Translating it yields CASSSTGGEETQYF. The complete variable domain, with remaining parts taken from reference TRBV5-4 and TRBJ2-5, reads ETGVTQSPTHLIKTRGQQVTLRCSSQSGHNTVSWYQQALGQGPQFIFQYYREEENGRGNFPPRFSGLQFPNYSSELNVNALELDDSALYLCASSSTGGEETQYFGPGTRLLVL.

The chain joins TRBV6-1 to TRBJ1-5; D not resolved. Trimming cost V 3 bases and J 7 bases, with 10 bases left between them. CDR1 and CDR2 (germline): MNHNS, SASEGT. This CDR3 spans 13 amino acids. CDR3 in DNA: TGTGCCAGCAGTGATTGGTACTTACAGCCCCAGCATTTT. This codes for CASSDWYLQPQHF.

The chain's CDR3 is CASSPGQRTNYGYTF. The CDR3 coding sequence is TGTGCCAGCAGCCCAGGACAGCGAACTAACTATGGCTACACCTTC. The chain recombines TRBV7-6 with TRBJ1-2, with a possible D match to TRBD1 (6 bases). The V end was cut by 5 bases, the J end by 0 bases, with 13 bases between. The CDR3 has 15 amino acids. In germline, CDR1 is SGHVS, CDR2 FNYEAQ. Combining the CDR3 with reference TRBV7-6 and TRBJ1-2 gives the whole variable domain GAGVSQSPRYKVTKRGQDVALRCDPISGHVSLYWYRQALGQGPEFLTYFNYEAQQDKSGLPNDRFSAERPEGSISTLTIQRTEQRDSAMYRCASSPGQRTNYGYTFGSGTRLTVV.

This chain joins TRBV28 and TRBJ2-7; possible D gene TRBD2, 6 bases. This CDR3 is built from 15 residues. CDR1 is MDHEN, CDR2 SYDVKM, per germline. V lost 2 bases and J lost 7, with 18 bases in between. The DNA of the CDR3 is TGTGCCAGCAGTTTAATCAGCCGGGACTCCGGAGAGCAGTACTTC. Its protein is CASSLISRDSGEQYF.

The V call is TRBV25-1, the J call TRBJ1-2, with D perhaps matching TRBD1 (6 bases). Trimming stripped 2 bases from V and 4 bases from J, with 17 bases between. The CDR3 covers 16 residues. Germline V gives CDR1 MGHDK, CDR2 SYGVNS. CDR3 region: CASSENRVPFTYGYTF. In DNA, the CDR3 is TGTGCCAGCAGTGAAAACAGGGTCCCTTTTACCTATGGCTACACCTTC.

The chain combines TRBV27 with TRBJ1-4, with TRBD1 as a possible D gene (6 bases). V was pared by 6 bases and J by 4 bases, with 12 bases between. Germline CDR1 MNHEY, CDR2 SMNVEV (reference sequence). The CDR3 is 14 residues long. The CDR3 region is CASSRTAINEKLFF. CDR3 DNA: TGTGCCAGCAGCCGGACAGCGATTAATGAAAAACTGTTTTTT.

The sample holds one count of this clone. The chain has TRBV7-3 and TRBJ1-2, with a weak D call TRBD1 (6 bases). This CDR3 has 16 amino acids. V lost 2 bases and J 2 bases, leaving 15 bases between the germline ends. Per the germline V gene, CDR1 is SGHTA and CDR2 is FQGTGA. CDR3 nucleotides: TGTGCCAGCAGCTTATCGCCAGGGGTTCGAAACTATGGCTACACCTTC. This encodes CASSLSPGVRNYGYTF.

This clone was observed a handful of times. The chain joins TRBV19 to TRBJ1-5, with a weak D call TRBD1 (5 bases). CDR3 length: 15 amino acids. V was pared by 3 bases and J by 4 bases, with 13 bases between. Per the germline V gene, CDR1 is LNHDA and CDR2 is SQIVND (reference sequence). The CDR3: CASSMPGQPNQPQHF. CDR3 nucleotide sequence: TGTGCCAGTAGTATGCCCGGACAACCAAATCAGCCCCAGCATTTT.

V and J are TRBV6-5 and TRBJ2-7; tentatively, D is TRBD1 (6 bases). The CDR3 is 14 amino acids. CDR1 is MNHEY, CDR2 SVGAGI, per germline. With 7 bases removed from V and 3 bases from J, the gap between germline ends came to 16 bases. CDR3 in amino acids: CASNPGQTLYEQYF. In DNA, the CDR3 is TGTGCCAGCAATCCGGGACAAACCCTCTACGAGCAGTACTTC.

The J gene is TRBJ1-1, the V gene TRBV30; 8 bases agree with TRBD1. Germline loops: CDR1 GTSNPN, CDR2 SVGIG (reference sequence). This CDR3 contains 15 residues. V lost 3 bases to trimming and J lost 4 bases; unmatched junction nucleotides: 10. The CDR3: CAWSAMATGGTEAFF. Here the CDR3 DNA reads TGTGCCTGGAGCGCTATGGCCACAGGGGGCACTGAAGCTTTCTTT. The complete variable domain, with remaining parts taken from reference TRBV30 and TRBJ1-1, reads SQTIHQWPATLVQPVGSPLSLECTVEGTSNPNLYWYRQAAGRGLQLLFYSVGIGQISSEVPQNLSASRPQDRQFILSSKKLLLSDSGFYLCAWSAMATGGTEAFFGQGTRLTVV.

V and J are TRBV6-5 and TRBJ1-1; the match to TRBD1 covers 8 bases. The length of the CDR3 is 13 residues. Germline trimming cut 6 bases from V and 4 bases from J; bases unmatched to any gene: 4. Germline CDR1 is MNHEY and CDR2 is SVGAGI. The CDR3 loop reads CASRNTGGTEAFF. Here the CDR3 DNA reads TGTGCCAGCAGGAACACAGGGGGCACTGAAGCTTTCTTT.

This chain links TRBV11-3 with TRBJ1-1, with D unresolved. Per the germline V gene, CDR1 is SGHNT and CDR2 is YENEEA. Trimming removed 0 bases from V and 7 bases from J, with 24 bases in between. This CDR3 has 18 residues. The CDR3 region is CASSLDGRSGGSGFEAFF. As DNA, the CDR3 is TGTGCCAGCAGCTTAGACGGACGGAGCGGTGGGAGCGGTTTTGAAGCTTTCTTT.

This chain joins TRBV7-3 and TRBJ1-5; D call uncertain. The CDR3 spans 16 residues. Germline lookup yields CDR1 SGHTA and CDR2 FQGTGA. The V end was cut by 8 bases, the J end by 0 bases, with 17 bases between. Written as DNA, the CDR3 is TGTGCCAGCCCAAGGCAGGTTACGAATAGCAATCAGCCCCAGCATTTT. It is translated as CASPRQVTNSNQPQHF.

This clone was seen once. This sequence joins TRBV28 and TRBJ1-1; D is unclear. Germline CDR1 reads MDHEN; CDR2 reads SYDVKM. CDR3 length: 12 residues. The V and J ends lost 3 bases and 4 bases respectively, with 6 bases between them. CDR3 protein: CASSFPFTEAFF. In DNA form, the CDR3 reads TGTGCCAGCAGTTTCCCCTTCACTGAAGCTTTCTTT. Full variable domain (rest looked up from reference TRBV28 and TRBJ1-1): DVKVTQSSRYLVKRTGEKVFLECVQDMDHENMFWYRQDPGLGLRLIYFSYDVKMKEKGDIPEGYSVSREKKERFSLILESASTNQTSMYLCASSFPFTEAFFGQGTRLTVV.

CDR3 protein: CASSIQQTGEQFF. DNA of the CDR3: TGTGCCAGTAGTATCCAACAGACAGGTGAGCAGTTCTTC. The chain employs TRBV19 and TRBJ2-1, with D tentatively TRBD1 (6 bases). The CDR3 spans 13 residues. Trimming left V 3 bases short and J 9 bases short, with 12 bases between. From germline, CDR1 is LNHDA and CDR2 SQIVND (reference sequence).

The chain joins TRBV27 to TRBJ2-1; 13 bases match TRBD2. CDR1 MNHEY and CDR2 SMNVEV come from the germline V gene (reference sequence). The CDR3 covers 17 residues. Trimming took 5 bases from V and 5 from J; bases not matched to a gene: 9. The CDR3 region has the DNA TGTGCCAGCAGTCAAGACAGACTAGCGGGAGGAAACAATGAGCAGTTCTTC. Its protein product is CASSQDRLAGGNNEQFF.

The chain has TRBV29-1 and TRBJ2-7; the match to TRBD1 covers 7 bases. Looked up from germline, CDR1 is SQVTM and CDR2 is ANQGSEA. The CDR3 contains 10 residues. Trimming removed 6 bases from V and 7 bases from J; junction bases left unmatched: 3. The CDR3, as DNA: TGCAGCGTCCTACAGGGGGAGCAGTACTTC. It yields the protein CSVLQGEQYF.

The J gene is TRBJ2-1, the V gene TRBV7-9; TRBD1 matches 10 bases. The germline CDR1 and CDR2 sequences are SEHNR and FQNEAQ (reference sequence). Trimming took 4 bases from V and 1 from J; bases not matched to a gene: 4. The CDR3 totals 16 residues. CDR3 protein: CASSSPGQGSYNEQFF. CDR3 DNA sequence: TGTGCCAGCAGCTCCCCGGGACAGGGGTCCTACAATGAGCAGTTCTTC.